The rows below give T cell receptor beta chains drawn from one sample of a study of blood T cell repertoires in COVID-19. The method was immunoSEQ multiplex PCR; TCRdb's version includes in-frame clones alone and lacks a portion of them. The table lists about 100,000 clones, roughly 86% of them singletons, with around 6.5% in the top ten. The sequenced sample consisted of peripheral blood. The receptors derive from a woman in her fifties or sixties with acute or convalescent COVID-19. Both conserved end residues are part of each CDR3. Each record gives: J gene, clone size, D gene, V gene, CDR3 DNA, CDR3 protein. The D gene is left open where the match is weak. Clone size, where shown, is once, few, many, or a class for clones that have expanded.

>TRBJ2-5|NA|NA|TRBV14
TGTGCCAGCAGCCACGGAGAGACCCAGTACTTC
CASSHGETQYF
>TRBJ2-3|NA|NA|TRBV28
TGTGCCATCCGAAATCGGTTGAGCACAGATACGCAGTATTTT
CAIRNRLSTDTQYF
>TRBJ2-7|NA|TRBD2|TRBV7-2
TGTGCCAGCAGCTTGGGTAGCGGGAGACCCTACGAGCAGTACTTC
CASSLGSGRPYEQYF
>TRBJ1-4|NA|TRBD1|TRBV30
TGTGCCTGGAGTGGACAGGAACAGGGGGAAAAACTGTTTTTT
CAWSGQEQGEKLFF
>TRBJ1-5|NA|NA|TRBV5-5
TGTGCCAGCAGCTTCAGGGAGGGCGGTCAGCCCCAGCATTTT
CASSFREGGQPQHF
>TRBJ2-7|NA|TRBD2|TRBV5-1
TGCGCCAGCAGCTTGGATGGGACTAGCGACTACGAGCAGTACTTC
CASSLDGTSDYEQYF
>TRBJ2-2|NA|NA|TRBV7-4
TGTGCCAGCAGCTCCGACAGATTCACCGGGGAGCTGTTTTTT
CASSSDRFTGELFF
>TRBJ2-3|NA|TRBD2|TRBV9
TGTGCCAGCAGGCGAAGCGGGACCGACACAGATACGCAGTATTTT
CASRRSGTDTDTQYF
>TRBJ2-3|NA|TRBD2|TRBV27
TGTGCCAGCAGTCTAGCGGGAGTAGGAGATACGCAGTATTTT
CASSLAGVGDTQYF
>TRBJ1-4|NA|TRBD1|TRBV10-3
TGTGCCATCAGTAGCGGCGGACAGGGGCTTAATGAAAAACTGTTTTTT
CAISSGGQGLNEKLFF
>TRBJ1-1|NA|NA|TRBV6-2/TRBV6-3
TGTGCCAGCAGCGAGGCAACACGGGGCACTGAAGCTTTCTTT
CASSEATRGTEAFF
>TRBJ1-4|NA|NA|TRBV5-1
TGCGCCAGCAGCTTGGGCAGACTTGCAACTAATGAAAAACTGTTTTTT
CASSLGRLATNEKLFF
>TRBJ2-2|NA|NA|TRBV6-1
TGTGCCAGCAGTGAACAGGTCACCGGGGAGCTGTTTTTT
CASSEQVTGELFF
>TRBJ2-1|once|TRBD2|TRBV11-2
TGTGCCAGCAGCACAGCGGGGACTAGTAGGGTTGAGCAGTTCTTC
CASSTAGTSRVEQFF
>TRBJ1-2|NA|TRBD1|TRBV19
TGTGCCAGCTCGGAACAGGGGAGGCCTAACTATGGCTACACCTTC
CASSEQGRPNYGYTF
>TRBJ2-2|NA|NA|TRBV15
TGTGCCACCAGCAGAGGTTCGGGCACCGGGGAGCTGTTTTTT
CATSRGSGTGELFF
>TRBJ2-1|once|TRBD2|TRBV7-6
TGTGCCAGCAGCTTAGTCGGGACTAGCGACTACAATGAGCAGTTCTTC
CASSLVGTSDYNEQFF
>TRBJ2-3|NA|NA|TRBV5-8
TGTGCCAGCAGCGGGCGGGGGCGGCCCACAGATACGCAGTATTTT
CASSGRGRPTDTQYF
>TRBJ2-1|NA|NA|TRBV28
TGTGCCAGCAGTACTACCGGGGACAATGAGCAGTTCTTC
CASSTTGDNEQFF
>TRBJ1-5|NA|NA|TRBV20-1
TGCAGTGCTAGTACAGGGAGCAATCAGCCCCAGCATTTT
CSASTGSNQPQHF
>TRBJ1-3|NA|NA|TRBV6-2/TRBV6-3
TGTGCCAGCAGTTACCGGAGCTCTGGAAACACCATATATTTT
CASSYRSSGNTIYF
>TRBJ2-3|NA|TRBD2|TRBV24-1
TGTGCCACCAGTGATACTTCAGCGGGAAGCGGAGATACGCAGTATTTT
CATSDTSAGSGDTQYF
>TRBJ2-3|NA|TRBD2|TRBV24-1
TGTGCCACCAGTGATCCTAGCGGGAGGGCCAGGGATACGCAGTATTTT
CATSDPSGRARDTQYF
>TRBJ2-3|NA|NA|TRBV2
TGTGCCGGAGGGCTCGATACGCAGTATTTT
CAGGLDTQYF